Below, 25 T cell receptor beta chains from the same sample are listed, as sequenced in a study of shared clonotypes between healthy human individuals. As defined, naive CD8 cells were CD45RO-negative and positively selected for CCR7, with terminally differentiated effector memory CD45RA+ cells excluded. Using immunoSEQ multiplex PCR, the repertoire was profiled, and TCRdb retains in-frame clones only, with some absent. The sample has about 2.1 million clones; 93% are singletons. The sequencing sample was made of naive CD8+ T cells from PBMCs. These receptors all come from a man aged 18 to 30 in good health. Some clones in this sample may be carry-over from other donors' samples.

The chain carries TRBV28 and TRBJ2-5; 11 bases line up with TRBD2. This CDR3 spans 15 amino acids. The junction had 11 bases not matched to a gene; V was cut back by 5 bases and J by 9 bases. Per germline, CDR1 MDHEN and CDR2 SYDVKM. The CDR3 DNA is TGTGCCAGCAGTCCGAGACTAGCGGGAACAACGGCCCAGTACTTC. This translates into CASSPRLAGTTAQYF.

Comment on this clone: The same CDR3 also results from other DNA sequences found in this sample. This sequence joins TRBV9 and TRBJ2-7; 11 nucleotides align to TRBD2. V was pared by 3 bases and J by 3 bases, with 5 bases of the junction left unmatched. Germline CDR1 SGDLS, CDR2 YYNGEE. The CDR3 totals 15 residues. In nucleotides, the CDR3 is TGTGCCAGCAGCGCAACTAGCGGGAGCTTCTACGAGCAGTACTTC. Translation gives CASSATSGSFYEQYF.

The V gene is TRBV5-1, the J gene TRBJ2-1, with a tentative D call TRBD2 (6 bases). The CDR3 contains 16 residues. Germline V gives CDR1 SGHRS, CDR2 YFSETQ. Deletions cut 0 bases from V and 0 bases from J, with 10 bases between. The chain's CDR3 is CASSLGAGSSYNEQFF. CDR3 in DNA: TGCGCCAGCAGCTTGGGGGCGGGGAGCTCCTACAATGAGCAGTTCTTC. Full variable domain (outside the CDR3, taken from reference TRBV5-1 and TRBJ2-1): KAGVTQTPRYLIKTRGQQVTLSCSPISGHRSVSWYQQTPGQGLQFLFEYFSETQRNKGNFPGRFSGRQFSNSRSEMNVSTLELGDSALYLCASSLGAGSSYNEQFFGPGTRLTVL.

Note on this clone: At the DNA level, this CDR3 is encoded by other sequences in the same sample as well. The CDR3 sequence is CASSDYEQYF. CDR3 nucleotide sequence: TGTGCCAGCAGCGATTACGAGCAGTACTTC. This chain connects TRBV11-2 to TRBJ2-7; D remains unclear. The V end lost 5 bases, the J end lost 4 bases, and 3 bases lay between the germline ends. The CDR3 is made up of 10 amino acids. Per the germline V gene, CDR1 is SGHAT and CDR2 is FQNNGV.

The chain combines TRBV4-3 with TRBJ2-1; D uncertain. The CDR3 runs 13 residues. CDR1 is LGHNA, CDR2 YSLEER, per germline. Trimming cost V 0 bases and J 8 bases, with 8 bases left between them. CDR3: CASSQDAVDEQFF. CDR3 coding DNA: TGCGCCAGCAGCCAAGATGCGGTGGATGAGCAGTTCTTC.

This sequence joins TRBV19 and TRBJ2-1; D gene ambiguous. The CDR3 has 16 amino acids. CDR1 is LNHDA, CDR2 SQIVND, per germline (reference sequence). Trimming pared 7 bases from V and 3 bases from J, leaving 19 bases between. The DNA of the CDR3 is TGTGCCAGTACCTCGGTTAGCAGCGCCCTCTACAATGAGCAGTTCTTC. Its translation is CASTSVSSALYNEQFF.

This chain links TRBV28 with TRBJ2-7; TRBD1 is a possible D gene (6 bases). The CDR3 totals 14 residues. Trimming took off 8 bases at V and 2 bases at J, with 16 bases between the two ends. CDR1 and CDR2 (germline): MDHEN, SYDVKM. CDR3 loop: CASAYRAHAYEQYF. Here the CDR3 DNA reads TGTGCCAGCGCCTACAGGGCGCACGCCTACGAGCAGTACTTC.

The genes are TRBV21-1 and TRBJ2-7. TRBV21-1 is a documented pseudogene. CDR3 length: 14 amino acids. The CDR3 region has the DNA TGTGCCAGCAGCAAAGGAGGGGACCGTTACGAGCAGTACTTC. Amino acid sequence: CASSKGGDRYEQYF.

V and J are TRBV9 and TRBJ1-2; maybe TRBD1 (6 bases). Germline V gene data show CDR1 as SGDLS and CDR2 as YYNGEE. The CDR3 runs 14 residues. V was cut by 3 bases and J by 2 bases, with 11 bases left in between. The DNA of the CDR3 is TGTGCCAGCAGCGGTAAGGGGGAGAACTATGGCTACACCTTC. This translates into CASSGKGENYGYTF.

The V and J genes are TRBV28 and TRBJ1-1; TRBD1 aligns across 10 bases. Per germline, CDR1 MDHEN and CDR2 SYDVKM. The CDR3 runs to 14 residues. J lost 5 bases, V lost 6 bases, and 6 bases had no gene match. DNA of the CDR3: TGTGCCAGCAGCGACAGGGGGCAGGGGACTGAAGCTTTCTTT. Amino acids: CASSDRGQGTEAFF.

The chain uses TRBV29-1 and TRBJ1-2; D possibly corresponds to TRBD1 (6 bases). CDR3 length equals 10 residues. Between the trimmed V and J ends, which lost 6 bases and 8 bases, there was a span of 10 bases. CDR1 and CDR2 (germline): SQVTM, ANQGSEA. CDR3 DNA sequence: TGCAGCGTGACGGGGGCGGGCTACACCTTC. This gives the protein CSVTGAGYTF.

V and J are TRBV19 and TRBJ1-2; unclear D gene. V lost 8 bases, J lost 1 base, and 11 bases lay in between. Germline V CDR1 and CDR2: LNHDA, SQIVND (reference sequence). CDR3 size: 13 residues. CDR3 nucleotides: TGTGCCAGTGTTGACGGACTTAACTATGGCTACACCTTC. This codes for CASVDGLNYGYTF.

V and J are TRBV7-2 and TRBJ2-1; possibly TRBD1 for D (6 bases). CDR1 and CDR2 from the germline V gene are SGHTA and FQGNSA. V shed 0 bases and J shed 4 bases, with 10 bases lying between them. There are 15 residues in the CDR3. CDR3 loop: CASSLAWDMYNEQFF. As DNA, the CDR3 is TGTGCCAGCAGCTTAGCGTGGGACATGTACAATGAGCAGTTCTTC. Full variable domain (remainder filled in from reference TRBV7-2 and TRBJ2-1): GAGVSQSPSNKVTEKGKDVELRCDPISGHTALYWYRQSLGQGLEFLIYFQGNSAPDKSGLPSDRFSAERTGGSVSTLTIQRTQQEDSAVYLCASSLAWDMYNEQFFGPGTRLTVL.

The chain carries TRBV28 and TRBJ2-7; the D gene is possibly TRBD1 (5 bases). Trimming cost V 4 bases and J 0 bases, with 13 bases left between them. The CDR3 contains 15 residues. Germline lookup yields CDR1 MDHEN and CDR2 SYDVKM. Written as DNA, the CDR3 is TGTGCCAGCAGTTCGACTGACAGTAGCTCCTACGAGCAGTACTTC. This gives the protein CASSSTDSSSYEQYF.

The V gene is TRBV28, the J gene TRBJ1-1, with a tentative D call TRBD1 (5 bases). The CDR3 consists of 14 residues. Trimming removed 4 bases from V and 1 base from J, with 10 bases in between. Looked up from germline, CDR1 is MDHEN and CDR2 is SYDVKM. The CDR3 region is CASSWGEGNTEAFF. CDR3 sequence (DNA): TGTGCCAGCAGTTGGGGGGAGGGGAACACTGAAGCTTTCTTT. The whole variable domain, filled in from reference TRBV28 and TRBJ1-1, reads DVKVTQSSRYLVKRTGEKVFLECVQDMDHENMFWYRQDPGLGLRLIYFSYDVKMKEKGDIPEGYSVSREKKERFSLILESASTNQTSMYLCASSWGEGNTEAFFGQGTRLTVV.

This clone was detected a few times. The chain combines TRBV6-1 with TRBJ2-7; TRBD1 agrees at 11 bases. The ends lost 3 bases at V and 2 bases at J; junction bases unmatched: 6. This CDR3 comprises 16 residues. CDR1 MNHNS and CDR2 SASEGT come from the germline V gene. The CDR3 protein is CASSDRGTGGTYEQYF. The CDR3 nucleotides read TGTGCCAGCAGTGACCGGGGGACAGGGGGGACCTACGAGCAGTACTTC.

The CDR3 bases are TGTGCCAGTAGTGAAGCCGGGGTCAATCAGCCCCAGCATTTT. Encoded protein: CASSEAGVNQPQHF. This sequence joins TRBV19 and TRBJ1-5; D is undetermined. The CDR3 contains 14 residues. Germline V gene data show CDR1 as LNHDA and CDR2 as SQIVND (reference sequence). Trimming stripped 5 bases from V and 3 bases from J, with 11 bases between.

The V gene is TRBV15, the J gene TRBJ1-5; the D is unclear. The CDR3 spans 12 residues. Per the germline V gene, CDR1 is LNHNV and CDR2 is YYDKDF (reference sequence). V was shortened by 5 bases and J by 7 bases, with 9 bases between the two germline ends. CDR3 amino acids: CATSFPLQPQHF. Here the CDR3 DNA reads TGTGCCACCAGCTTTCCATTACAGCCCCAGCATTTT.

The V call is TRBV29-1, the J call TRBJ1-1; D ambiguous. Trimming shortened V by 6 bases and J by 11 bases, and 28 bases separated the two germline ends. Germline V gene data show CDR1 as SQVTM and CDR2 as ANQGSEA. CDR3 length: 15 amino acids. CDR3 loop: CSVPLVDGSGLGAFF. The CDR3 bases are TGCAGCGTCCCCCTTGTGGACGGTTCTGGCCTTGGGGCTTTCTTT.

This chain joins TRBV7-9 and TRBJ2-7, with TRBD2 as a possible D gene (5 bases). The V gene's germline CDR1 is SEHNR and CDR2 FQNEAQ (reference sequence). Trimming stripped 4 bases from V and 0 bases from J, with 13 bases between. The CDR3 is made up of 15 amino acids. CDR3 sequence: CASSSGVIASYEQYF. Written as DNA, the CDR3 is TGTGCCAGCAGCTCCGGGGTGATCGCCTCCTACGAGCAGTACTTC.

With regard to this clone: Other DNA sequences of this sample code for an identical CDR3. The chain employs TRBV27 and TRBJ2-7; 7 bases agree with TRBD2. This CDR3 has 14 amino acids. V trimming: 4 bases; J trimming: 2 bases; junction bases outside the gene matches: 5. From germline, CDR1 is MNHEY and CDR2 SMNVEV (reference sequence). The chain's CDR3 is CASSSREGPYEQYF. The DNA of the CDR3 is TGTGCCAGCAGTTCGAGGGAGGGCCCCTACGAGCAGTACTTC.

The chain recombines TRBV25-1 with TRBJ2-3; D not certain. The CDR3 runs to 13 residues. Per germline, CDR1 MGHDK and CDR2 SYGVNS. V gave up 6 bases and J gave up 5 bases, with 12 bases separating them. The CDR3 sequence is CASSWQAGDTQYF. The DNA for the CDR3 is TGTGCCAGCAGCTGGCAGGCCGGAGATACGCAGTATTTT.

The V call is TRBV7-9, the J call TRBJ2-2; weak D call: TRBD2 (6 bases). CDR1 SEHNR and CDR2 FQNEAQ come from the germline V gene (reference sequence). The V end lost 5 bases, the J end lost 1 base, and 14 bases lay between the germline ends. The CDR3 is made up of 16 amino acids. In nucleotides, the CDR3 is TGTGCCAGCAGCCCCCGGGGTAGCGGGAACACCGGGGAGCTGTTTTTT. It yields the protein CASSPRGSGNTGELFF.

This chain links TRBV28 with TRBJ2-5; D unresolved. The CDR3 totals 11 residues. V shed 9 bases and J shed 5 bases, with 10 bases lying between them. Germline CDR1 reads MDHEN; CDR2 reads SYDVKM. CDR3 region: CASALSETQYF. Here the CDR3 DNA reads TGTGCCAGTGCTCTTTCGGAGACCCAGTACTTC.

This chain links TRBV30 with TRBJ2-1; maybe TRBD1 (6 bases). The CDR3 spans 18 residues. Looked up from germline, CDR1 is GTSNPN and CDR2 is SVGIG (reference sequence). V was pared by 4 bases and J by 7 bases, with 29 bases between. The CDR3 nucleotides are TGTGCCTGGACCCCGGGACACTACACTGGGGCTCGGAGGAATGAGCAGTTCTTC. Its protein product is CAWTPGHYTGARRNEQFF.